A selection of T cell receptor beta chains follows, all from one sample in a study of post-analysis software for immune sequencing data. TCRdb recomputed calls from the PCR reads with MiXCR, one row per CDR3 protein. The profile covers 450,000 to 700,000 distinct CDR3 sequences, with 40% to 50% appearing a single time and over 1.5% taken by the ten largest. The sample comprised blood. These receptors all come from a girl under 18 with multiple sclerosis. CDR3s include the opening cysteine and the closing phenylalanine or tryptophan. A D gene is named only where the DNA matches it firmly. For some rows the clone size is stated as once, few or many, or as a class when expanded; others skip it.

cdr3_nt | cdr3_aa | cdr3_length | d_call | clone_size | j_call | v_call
TGCGCCAGCAGCCGACCCGGGACGAACGAGCAGTACTTC | CASSRPGTNEQYF | 13 | NA | few | TRBJ2-7 | TRBV5-1
TGCAGTGCTAAAAACAGGGGGCTCGAGCAGTTCTTC | CSAKNRGLEQFF | 12 | TRBD1 | NA | TRBJ2-1 | TRBV20-1
TGTGCCAGCAGCGCCAGGGGGAAGATGACTGAAGCTTTCTTT | CASSARGKMTEAFF | 14 | TRBD1 | NA | TRBJ1-1 | TRBV12-3/TRBV12-4
TGTGCCAGCAGTTTGGGGGAGTTGAAGGGCTACACCTTC | CASSLGELKGYTF | 13 | NA | NA | TRBJ1-2 | TRBV12-3/TRBV12-4
TGTGCCAGCAGCCAACACACTAGCGGGGGGGCTTATGACTCGTCCGAGCAGTACTTC | CASSQHTSGGAYDSSEQYF | 19 | TRBD2 | NA | TRBJ2-7 | TRBV4-2
TGTGCCATCAGTGCGCCCTCGGACGGCCTTCACACCTTC | CAISAPSDGLHTF | 13 | NA | NA | TRBJ1-2 | TRBV10-3
TGTGCCAGCAGTTTGGGGGACGCCTCCTACAATGAGCAGTTCTTC | CASSLGDASYNEQFF | 15 | NA | few | TRBJ2-1 | TRBV12-3/TRBV12-4
TGTGCCAGCAGTTTCTGGAACCAAGAGACCCAGTACTTC | CASSFWNQETQYF | 13 | NA | once | TRBJ2-5 | TRBV12-3/TRBV12-4
TGCAGCGCGGCCGGGGGTGAGTACGAGCAGTACTTC | CSAAGGEYEQYF | 12 | NA | NA | TRBJ2-7 | TRBV29-1
TGTGCCAGCAGTGAAGCGTTGACTAGCGGGACTGGGGAGCAGTTCTTC | CASSEALTSGTGEQFF | 16 | TRBD2 | NA | TRBJ2-1 | TRBV6-1
TGTGCCAGCAGCCGTCCTACTAGCGGGGGGGCGGTGGAGGAGTTCTTC | CASSRPTSGGAVEEFF | 16 | TRBD2 | once | TRBJ2-1 | TRBV7-2
TGTGCCAGCAGATACGACAGGGTAAGCTACGAGCAGTACTTC | CASRYDRVSYEQYF | 14 | TRBD1 | NA | TRBJ2-7 | TRBV12-3/TRBV12-4
TGTGCCAGCAGCGCCTTAGGACTAGCTGGGGAGACCCAGTACTTC | CASSALGLAGETQYF | 15 | TRBD2 | NA | TRBJ2-5 | TRBV9
TGTGCCAGCAGAGTGGCACAGGGCGAAGATACGCAGTATTTT | CASRVAQGEDTQYF | 14 | NA | NA | TRBJ2-3 | TRBV12-3/TRBV12-4